These 21 T cell receptor beta chains originate from one sample sequenced in a study of CD8+CD57+ T cells in acquired aplastic anemia. It was genomic DNA that served as the template for profiling TCR beta VDJ and CDR3. TCRdb used MiXCR to reprocess the reads, holding one entry per CDR3 protein. Of 300,000 or so distinct CDR3 sequences in the sample, 55% to 65% were seen once. What was sequenced was sorted CD4+, CD8+, or CD8+CD57+ T cells (not recorded which) from PBMCs. These receptors were taken from a human donor with severe aplastic anemia or a healthy control (not recorded which).

This clonotype turned up a few times. J is TRBJ1-1 and V is TRBV5-5, with a tentative D call TRBD1 (5 bases). CDR3 length equals 15 residues. The V end was cut by 2 bases, the J end by 6 bases, with 17 bases between. Germline loops: CDR1 SGHKS, CDR2 YYEKEE (reference sequence). The CDR3 DNA sequence: TGTGCCAGCAGCTTTAGCGGGGGATTATATGCTGAAGCTTTCTTT. Residues: CASSFSGGLYAEAFF.

The rearrangement uses TRBV20-1 and TRBJ2-5; D may be TRBD1 (5 bases). V was trimmed by 2 bases and J by 2 bases, leaving 9 bases between them. CDR1 and CDR2 from the germline V gene are DFQATT and SNEGSKA (reference sequence). The CDR3 length is 13 residues. This chain's CDR3 is CSARRQKQETQYF. CDR3 DNA: TGCAGTGCTAGAAGACAGAAACAAGAGACCCAGTACTTC.

With regard to this clonotype: Germline and junction disagree at one end, which may indicate a read error. The V gene is TRBV20-1, the J gene TRBJ2-2, with D maybe TRBD2 (6 bases). The germline gives CDR1 DFQATT, CDR2 SNEGSKA (reference sequence). This CDR3 spans 17 amino acids. The CDR3 loop is CSAHNSRSGANAGELFF. CDR3 nucleotides: TGCAGTGCTCACAACAGTCGTAGCGGAGCGAACGCCGGGGAGCTGTTTTTT.

This sequence joins TRBV7-9 and TRBJ1-6; D ambiguous. The V gene's germline CDR1 is SEHNR and CDR2 FQNEAQ (reference sequence). The CDR3 has 12 amino acids. The CDR3 DNA reads as TGTGCAGTCGGGTTTACTAATTCACCCCTCCACTTT. Translation: CAVGFTNSPLHF.

This clonotype was recorded a few times. The V and J genes are TRBV3-1 and TRBJ1-4; tentative D call: TRBD1 (5 bases). Trimming removed 1 base from V and 8 bases from J, with 14 bases in between. The germline V gene has CDR1 LGHDT and CDR2 YNNKEL (reference sequence). The CDR3 length is 15 residues. CDR3 amino acids: CASSQGIRGSEKLFF. CDR3 nucleotides: TGTGCCAGCAGCCAAGGTATTAGGGGATCGGAAAAACTGTTTTTT.

In its sample, this clonotype was seen many times. The chain recombines TRBV4-2 with TRBJ2-3; 14 bases are shared with TRBD2. The CDR3 is 17 amino acids. Germline V gene sequence: CDR1 LGHNA, CDR2 YNFKEQ. V was pared by 4 bases and J by 7 bases, with 10 bases of the junction left unmatched. The CDR3 DNA sequence: TGTGCCAGCAGCCGGGGACTAGCGGGGGACCTCGGTAATACGCAGTATTTT. Its protein is CASSRGLAGDLGNTQYF.

This sequence joins TRBV20-1 and TRBJ1-6; the D is unclear. The V gene lost 8 bases and the J gene lost 13 bases, with 21 bases spanning the gap. Per germline, CDR1 DFQATT and CDR2 SNEGSKA (reference sequence). The CDR3 sequence is 13 residues long. The CDR3 DNA is TGCAGTTCGAATGAACTTAGCAATCAGCCCCTCCACTTT. This codes for CSSNELSNQPLHF.

Turning to this clonotype: Germline and junction disagree at one end, which may indicate a read error. V usage is TRBV7-7 and J usage is TRBJ2-5; tentatively, D is TRBD2 (5 bases). Germline-derived CDR1 and CDR2 are SSHAT and FNYEAQ (reference sequence). This CDR3 has 14 amino acids. CDR3 coding DNA: TGTGCTAGCAGCTTATTTGTTAGCGACGAGACCCAGTACTTC. This encodes CASSLFVSDETQYF. Full variable domain (missing parts from reference TRBV7-7 and TRBJ2-5): GAGVSQSPRYKVTKRGQDVTLRCDPISSHATLYWYQQALGQGPEFLTYFNYEAQPDKSGLPSDRFSAERPEGSISTLTIQRTEQRDSAMYRCASSLFVSDETQYFGPGTRLLVL.

This chain joins TRBV2 and TRBJ2-2; a weak D match, TRBD2 (5 bases). The V gene's germline CDR1 is SNHLY and CDR2 FYNNEI. Trimming took off 8 bases at V and 5 bases at J, with 12 bases between the two ends. The CDR3 consists of 13 residues. The CDR3 bases are TGTGCCAGCGCCCCTCGGGGAACCGGGGAGCTGTTTTTT. Translated: CASAPRGTGELFF.

Concerning this clonotype itself: A much larger clone lies one base from this, so it may be a read error. The chain couples TRBV28 to TRBJ2-7; D is perhaps TRBD2 (6 bases). The germline gives CDR1 MDHEN, CDR2 SYDVKM. This CDR3 region has 13 residues. As DNA, the CDR3 is TGTGCCAGCAGTTTAGGACAAACGGGGGAGCTGTACTTC. This encodes CASSLGQTGELYF. The full variable domain, completed using reference TRBV28 and TRBJ2-7, is DVKVTQSSRYLVKRTGEKVFLECVQDMDHENMFWYRQDPGLGLRLIYFSYDVKMKEKGDIPEGYSVSREKKERFSLILESASTNQTSMYLCASSLGQTGELYFGPGTRLTVT.

In its sample, this clonotype was seen once. The rearrangement links TRBV5-6 to TRBJ2-2; 7 positions agree with TRBD2. V was pared by 1 base and J by 3 bases, with 3 bases of the junction left unmatched. This CDR3 spans 15 amino acids. CDR1 is SGHDT and CDR2 is YYEEEE in the germline V gene. The CDR3 DNA follows: TGTGCCAGCAGCTTGAGGGCGGGGGACACCGGGGAGCTGTTTTTT. Its translation is CASSLRAGDTGELFF.

This clonotype has only a few counts. The V call is TRBV7-6, the J call TRBJ2-7; the D is unclear. The V end lost 2 bases, the J end lost 6 bases, and 11 bases lay between the germline ends. CDR1 SGHVS and CDR2 FNYEAQ come from the germline V gene. The CDR3 extends over 13 amino acids. The CDR3 here is CASSLSAGLEQYF. The CDR3 DNA sequence: TGTGCCAGCAGCTTATCGGCAGGTCTCGAGCAGTACTTC.

This clonotype has ten or more counts. This chain uses TRBV4-3 with TRBJ1-3; TRBD1 is a possible D gene (5 bases). Trimming took 0 bases from V and 4 from J, leaving 13 bases between them. The CDR3 has 16 residues. Germline assignment: CDR1 LGHNA and CDR2 YSLEER. CDR3 amino acids: CASSQDVGREGNTIYF. As DNA, the CDR3 is TGCGCCAGCAGCCAAGATGTGGGCAGGGAGGGAAACACCATATATTTT.

This clonotype appeared a single time. At one boundary the junction diverges from the germline segment, which might be a read error. The CDR3 DNA follows: TGTGCCAGCAGCTTAGGACAGGTTAACTATGGCCACACCTTC. It codes for CASSLGQVNYGHTF. The rearrangement links TRBV7-2 to TRBJ1-2; the D gene is possibly TRBD1 (6 bases). The CDR3 contains 14 residues. Germline CDR1 SGHTA, CDR2 FQGNSA.

The chain carries TRBV15 and TRBJ2-7; D uncertain. Trimming took off 0 bases at V and 5 bases at J, with 5 bases between the two ends. Germline CDR1 and CDR2: LNHNV and YYDKDF (reference sequence). The CDR3 runs to 12 residues. CDR3 sequence (DNA): TGTGCCACCAGCAGAGATCATCACGAGCAGTACTTC. Protein: CATSRDHHEQYF.

The table lists this clonotype with a few counts. The chain is built from TRBV20-1 and TRBJ2-5; D unresolved. Germline CDR1 and CDR2: DFQATT and SNEGSKA (reference sequence). With 3 bases removed from V and 5 bases from J, the gap between germline ends came to 7 bases. This CDR3 contains 11 residues. The CDR3 loop is CSASFGETQYF. CDR3 in DNA: TGCAGTGCTAGTTTTGGCGAGACCCAGTACTTC.

This clonotype came up many times. V and J are TRBV29-1 and TRBJ2-7; 10 bases match TRBD1. The germline gives CDR1 SQVTM, CDR2 ANQGSEA. The CDR3 is 13 amino acids. V lost 4 bases and J lost 4; bases outside the gene matches: 4. The DNA for the CDR3 is TGCAGCGTTGGGGGACAGGGGTTATACGAGCAGTACTTC. Translated: CSVGGQGLYEQYF.

This clonotype was seen a single time. The genes are TRBV7-2 and TRBJ1-1; D is possibly TRBD1 (5 bases). The V end lost 5 bases, the J end lost 9 bases, and 13 bases lay between the germline ends. CDR1 SGHTA and CDR2 FQGNSA come from the germline V gene. There are 12 residues in the CDR3. CDR3 bases: TGTGCCAGCAGCCAAGGGGCCCGCAAAGCTTTCTTT. This translates into CASSQGARKAFF.

The rearrangement uses TRBV19 and TRBJ2-7; D ambiguous. This CDR3 comprises 13 residues. Germline CDR1 LNHDA, CDR2 SQIVND (reference sequence). With 5 bases removed from V and 5 bases from J, the gap between germline ends came to 13 bases. The CDR3 DNA reads as TGTGCCAGTAGTGCGGTCTCCGTAGACGAGCAGTACTTC. Amino acids: CASSAVSVDEQYF.

The chain employs TRBV20-1 and TRBJ2-5; no reliable D call. The germline V gene encodes CDR1 DFQATT and CDR2 SNEGSKA (reference sequence). The CDR3 runs to 14 residues. Trimming removed 0 bases at V and 1 base at J, with 9 bases between. The CDR3 region is CSARDPIGQETQYF. The CDR3 nucleotides are TGCAGTGCTAGAGATCCGATTGGCCAAGAGACCCAGTACTTC.

The rearrangement links TRBV7-3 to TRBJ2-5; the match to TRBD1 covers 10 bases. The CDR3 sequence is 13 residues long. Unmatched junction bases numbered 2, after V lost 3 bases and J lost 7 bases. Germline-derived CDR1 and CDR2 are SGHTA and FQGTGA. The DNA for the CDR3 is TGTGCCAGCAGCTTGGGACAGGGGTGGACCCAGTACTTC. The encoded protein is CASSLGQGWTQYF. Combining the CDR3 with reference TRBV7-3 and TRBJ2-5 gives the whole variable domain GAGVSQTPSNKVTEKGKYVELRCDPISGHTALYWYRQSLGQGPEFLIYFQGTGAADDSGLPNDRFFAVRPEGSVSTLKIQRTERGDSAVYLCASSLGQGWTQYFGPGTRLLVL.